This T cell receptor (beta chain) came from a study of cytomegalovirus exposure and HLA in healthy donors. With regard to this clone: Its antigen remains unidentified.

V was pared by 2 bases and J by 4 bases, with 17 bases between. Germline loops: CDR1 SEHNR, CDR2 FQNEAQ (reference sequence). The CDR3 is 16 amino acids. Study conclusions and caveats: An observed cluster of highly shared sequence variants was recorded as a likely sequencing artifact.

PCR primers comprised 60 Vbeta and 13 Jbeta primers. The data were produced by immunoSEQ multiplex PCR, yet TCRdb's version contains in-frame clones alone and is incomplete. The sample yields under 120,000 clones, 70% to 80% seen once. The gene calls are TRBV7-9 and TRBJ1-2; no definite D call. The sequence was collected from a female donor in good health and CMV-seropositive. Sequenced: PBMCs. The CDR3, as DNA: TGTGCCAGCAGCTTATATACCGCAGGTAAAGGCTATGGCTACACCTTC. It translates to CASSLYTAGKGYGYTF.